This entry lists 20 T cell receptor beta chains sequenced from one sample in a study of beta chain features in type 1 diabetes. Expressed TCRB transcripts were sequenced, since all the RNA that had been isolated was reverse transcribed. TCRdb keeps only in-frame clones here, not all; method: immunoSEQ multiplex PCR. The data contain 130,000 to 150,000 clones, roughly 50% of them singletons. The sequenced sample consisted of Tregs from blood. The source is a man aged 18 to 29 in good health.

This chain links TRBV28 with TRBJ2-7, with TRBD2 as a possible D gene (6 bases). This CDR3 is built from 16 residues. The V end lost 3 bases, the J end lost 3 bases, and 18 bases lay between the germline ends. Looked up from germline, CDR1 is MDHEN and CDR2 is SYDVKM. This chain's CDR3 is CASSFPGTRRDYEQYF. The CDR3 DNA reads TGTGCCAGCAGTTTCCCCGGGACCCGGCGGGACTACGAGCAGTACTTC. Combining the CDR3 with reference TRBV28 and TRBJ2-7 gives the whole variable domain DVKVTQSSRYLVKRTGEKVFLECVQDMDHENMFWYRQDPGLGLRLIYFSYDVKMKEKGDIPEGYSVSREKKERFSLILESASTNQTSMYLCASSFPGTRRDYEQYFGPGTRLTVT.

This clone was detected a few times. J is TRBJ2-7 and V is TRBV28, with D tentatively TRBD1 (5 bases). Trimming took off 6 bases at V and 9 bases at J, with 24 bases between the two ends. The germline gives CDR1 MDHEN, CDR2 SYDVKM. This CDR3 region has 15 residues. CDR3 sequence (DNA): TGTGCCAGCAGACCCTACAGGACCCCCGGCTTGGTGCAGTACTTC. Protein product: CASRPYRTPGLVQYF.

The rearrangement links TRBV9 to TRBJ1-1; D may be TRBD1 (5 bases). Between the trimmed V and J ends, which lost 0 bases and 0 bases, there was a span of 9 bases. The CDR3 is 15 residues long. CDR1 and CDR2 (germline): SGDLS, YYNGEE. CDR3 loop: CASSVGDRLNTEAFF. CDR3 sequence (DNA): TGTGCCAGCAGCGTAGGAGACAGATTGAACACTGAAGCTTTCTTT.

The chain recombines TRBV18 with TRBJ2-3, with D possibly TRBD1 on 6 matching bases. V lost 0 bases and J lost 6, with 7 bases in between. The V gene's germline CDR1 is KGHSH and CDR2 LQKENI. The CDR3 has 13 amino acids. Here the CDR3 DNA reads TGTGCCAGCTCACCACCCAGGGGCGATACGCAGTATTTT. Protein sequence: CASSPPRGDTQYF. The entire variable domain, with the rest obtained from reference TRBV18 and TRBJ2-3, is as follows: NAGVMQNPRHLVRRRGQEARLRCSPMKGHSHVYWYRQLPEEGLKFMVYLQKENIIDESGMPKERFSAEFPKEGPSILRIQQVVRGDSAAYFCASSPPRGDTQYFGPGTRLTVL.

The J gene is TRBJ1-6, the V gene TRBV5-6, with no clear D. The CDR3 extends over 12 amino acids. Germline CDR1 and CDR2: SGHDT and YYEEEE. Between the trimmed V and J ends, which lost 4 bases and 15 bases, there was a span of 14 bases. The CDR3 sequence: CASSPGPSHLHF. In DNA form, the CDR3 reads TGTGCCAGCAGCCCAGGCCCTTCTCACCTCCACTTT.

The chain carries TRBV20-1 and TRBJ2-1, with 10 bases aligning to TRBD2. The CDR3 sequence is 11 residues long. Looked up from germline, CDR1 is DFQATT and CDR2 is SNEGSKA (reference sequence). The CDR3 loop is CMGLATDEQFF. The DNA for the CDR3 is TGCATGGGACTAGCGACGGATGAGCAGTTCTTC.

The J gene is TRBJ2-5, the V gene TRBV20-1; unclear D gene. The CDR3 totals 11 residues. V shed 6 bases and J shed 5 bases, with 10 bases lying between them. Germline assignment: CDR1 DFQATT and CDR2 SNEGSKA (reference sequence). DNA for the CDR3: TGCAGTGCCGTATTTAGCGAGACCCAGTACTTC. This encodes CSAVFSETQYF.

Only a few counts were recorded for this clone. The J gene is TRBJ2-3, the V gene TRBV7-9, with 8 nucleotides matching TRBD1. The CDR3 extends over 17 amino acids. CDR1 SEHNR and CDR2 FQNEAQ come from the germline V gene (reference sequence). After removal of 5 bases from V and 2 bases from J, the junction contained 12 bases not matched to a gene. CDR3 protein: CASSRAHAGGNTDTQYF. The CDR3 DNA follows: TGTGCCAGCAGCCGGGCTCACGCAGGGGGCAACACAGATACGCAGTATTTT.

This clone appeared a few times. This rearrangement joins TRBV18 to TRBJ2-2; D uncertain. The V end was cut by 2 bases, the J end by 2 bases, with 9 bases between. Per germline, CDR1 KGHSH and CDR2 LQKENI. The CDR3 is 15 residues long. CDR3 sequence: CASSPSAHNTGELFF. The CDR3 nucleotides read TGTGCCAGCTCACCATCTGCACACAACACCGGGGAGCTGTTTTTT.

This chain links TRBV19 with TRBJ1-2; TRBD1 matches 7 bases. The trim removed 3 bases at V and 4 bases at J, leaving 5 bases unmatched. The CDR3 sequence is 14 residues long. Germline CDR1 reads LNHDA; CDR2 reads SQIVND (reference sequence). CDR3 sequence: CASSIDRESYGYTF. The CDR3 nucleotides are TGTGCCAGTAGTATTGACAGGGAATCCTATGGCTACACCTTC.

This clone was observed a handful of times. V usage is TRBV7-3 and J usage is TRBJ2-3; possibly TRBD1 for D (6 bases). V lost 2 bases and J 2 bases, leaving 8 bases between the germline ends. Germline V gene lookup returns CDR1 SGHTA and CDR2 FQGTGA. CDR3 length: 14 residues. This CDR3 reads CASSLGQITDTQYF. DNA of the CDR3: TGTGCCAGCAGCTTAGGACAGATCACAGATACGCAGTATTTT.

This clone was observed a handful of times. The V gene is TRBV10-3, the J gene TRBJ2-1; 9 bases are shared with TRBD1. CDR1 and CDR2 (germline): ENHRY, SYGVKD. The CDR3 has 13 amino acids. V shed 4 bases, J shed 6 bases, and the junction held 1 base outside the gene matches. CDR3 loop: CAISGQGGNEQFF. The CDR3 DNA follows: TGTGCCATCAGTGGACAGGGGGGCAATGAGCAGTTCTTC.

The chain carries TRBV7-9 and TRBJ2-7; tentative D call: TRBD2 (6 bases). Germline V gives CDR1 SEHNR, CDR2 FQNEAQ (reference sequence). Deletions cut 1 base from V and 2 bases from J, with 12 bases between. The CDR3 is 15 amino acids. As DNA, the CDR3 is TGTGCCAGCAGCTTAGTGCGGGGTTCGACCTACGAGCAGTACTTC. Protein: CASSLVRGSTYEQYF.

V usage is TRBV15 and J usage is TRBJ2-3, with 7 bases matching TRBD1. CDR1 and CDR2 (germline): LNHNV, YYDKDF (reference sequence). The CDR3 has 14 residues. V lost 5 bases and J lost 5; bases outside the gene matches: 7. CDR3 DNA: TGTGCCACCAGCTGGGGACAGCAGATAGATACGCAGTATTTT. Translating gives CATSWGQQIDTQYF.

In its sample, this clone was seen a few times. The chain combines TRBV6-6 with TRBJ2-7; TRBD1 matches 9 bases. This CDR3 region has 16 residues. The junction had 11 bases not matched to a gene; V was cut back by 5 bases and J by 3 bases. The germline V gene has CDR1 MNHNY and CDR2 SVGAGI (reference sequence). The CDR3 protein is CASSRQPGQGGYEQYF. CDR3 nucleotide sequence: TGTGCCAGCAGTAGGCAACCGGGACAGGGAGGCTACGAGCAGTACTTC.

The chain has TRBV28 and TRBJ2-7; 7 bases align to TRBD1. CDR1 is MDHEN and CDR2 is SYDVKM in the germline V gene. The CDR3 contains 15 residues. Germline trimming cut 5 bases from V and 3 bases from J; bases unmatched to any gene: 10. CDR3 residues: CASSGTDRHYYEQYF. In DNA form, the CDR3 reads TGTGCCAGCAGTGGAACGGACAGGCATTACTACGAGCAGTACTTC.

This rearrangement joins TRBV7-2 to TRBJ2-7; the match to TRBD1 covers 11 bases. The V segment lost 1 base and the J segment 2 bases; nucleotides outside the gene matches: 4. This CDR3 region has 16 residues. Germline CDR1 and CDR2: SGHTA and FQGNSA. The CDR3 sequence is CASSLVGTGGTYEQYF. The CDR3 region has the DNA TGTGCCAGCAGCTTAGTAGGGACAGGGGGGACCTACGAGCAGTACTTC.

The J gene is TRBJ2-1, the V gene TRBV9; TRBD1 is a possible D gene (5 bases). Germline CDR1 SGDLS, CDR2 YYNGEE. V was pared by 4 bases and J by 10 bases, with 18 bases between. CDR3 length equals 14 residues. In DNA form, the CDR3 reads TGTGCCAGCAGCCCAAAGGGGCCCATCGAAGAGCAGTTCTTC. Amino acid sequence: CASSPKGPIEEQFF.

The table lists this clone with a few counts. The chain is built from TRBV7-9 and TRBJ2-7; D may be TRBD1 (5 bases). V was shortened by 3 bases and J by 6 bases, with 15 bases between the two germline ends. Germline CDR1 is SEHNR and CDR2 is FQNEAQ (reference sequence). This CDR3 is built from 14 residues. The CDR3 coding sequence is TGTGCCAGCAGCTTTAGGCAGGGCCGAAGCGAGCAGTACTTC. Its translation is CASSFRQGRSEQYF.

This clone has a handful of counts. V gene TRBV7-3 combines with J gene TRBJ2-5; 15 bases agree with TRBD2. Losses at the gene ends were 5 bases for V and 1 base for J; bases not matched to a gene: 5. The CDR3 loop spans 17 amino acids. Germline values: CDR1 SGHTA, CDR2 FQGTGA. The CDR3 is CASSPQGLAGGQETQYF. CDR3 sequence (DNA): TGTGCCAGCAGCCCCCAGGGACTAGCGGGGGGCCAAGAGACCCAGTACTTC.